This TCR beta chain is from a study of blood T cells in healthy people across ages. Study in general: Per every two T cells, about one barcoded beta molecule was captured by template switching. Study findings and constraints: Diversity of TCR beta per million T cells declined in a roughly linear way with age. It was found that TCR beta diversity correlated strongly with the percentage of naive T cells.

This CDR3 region has 15 residues. With V trimmed by 3 bases and J by 5 bases, 12 bases remained unmatched. Looked up from germline, CDR1 is SQVTM and CDR2 is ANQGSEA. This clonotype was detected only a few times. The antigen is unknown. With a J-beta primer mix and a sample-barcoded 5' primer, a second PCR ran about 6 to 11 cycles. MiXCR, run by TCRdb on the 5' RACE reads, gives a single entry per CDR3 protein. The data contain some 1.4 million distinct CDR3 sequences, around two fifths of them singletons. A minimum of 6 million PBMCs was isolated per sample. The rearrangement joins TRBV29-1 to TRBJ2-5; TRBD1 agrees at 7 bases. Sequencing was performed on blood. The source is a woman younger than 30 in good health. In DNA, the CDR3 is TGCAGCGTTGATCATTCGGCCGGCAGGGGGGAGACCCAGTACTTC. Its protein is CSVDHSAGRGETQYF. Looking up the rest from reference TRBV29-1 and TRBJ2-5 gives the full variable domain: SAVISQKPSRDICQRGTSLTIQCQVDSQVTMMFWYRQQPGQSLTLIATANQGSEATYESGFVIDKFPISRPNLTFSTLTVSNMSPEDSSIYLCSVDHSAGRGETQYFGPGTRLLVL.